This record looks at one TCR beta chain sequence and its context. Profiling relied on immunoSEQ multiplex PCR, and the TCRdb table lists in-frame clones only, not all of them. The sample yields fewer than 35,000 clones, roughly 92% seen once. The data belong to a study of chemoradiotherapy in HPV16-positive cancers. Germline values: CDR1 LNHNV, CDR2 YYDKDF (reference sequence). V lost 0 bases to trimming and J lost 8 bases, with 16 bases between them. This CDR3 comprises 16 residues. This chain connects TRBV15 to TRBJ1-4, with D hard to call. The TCR sequence derives from a human donor with HPV-associated anogenital cancer. The sequenced sample was blood, obtained from a patient who underwent chemoradiotherapy. Here the CDR3 DNA reads TGTGCCACCAGCAGAGATCCCATCCCGGGGAGAGAAAAACTGTTTTTT. As protein: CATSRDPIPGREKLFF.